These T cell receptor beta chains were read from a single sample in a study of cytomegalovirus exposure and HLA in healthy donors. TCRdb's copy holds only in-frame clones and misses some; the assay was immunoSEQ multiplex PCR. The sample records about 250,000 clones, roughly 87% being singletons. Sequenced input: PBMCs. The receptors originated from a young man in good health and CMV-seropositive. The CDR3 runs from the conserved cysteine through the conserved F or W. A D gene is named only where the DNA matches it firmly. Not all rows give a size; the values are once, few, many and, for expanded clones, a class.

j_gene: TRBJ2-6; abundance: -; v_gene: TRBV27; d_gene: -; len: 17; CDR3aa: CASSFRVTDSGANVLTF; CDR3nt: TGTGCCAGCAGTTTCCGGGTCACGGACTCTGGGGCCAACGTCCTGACTTTC
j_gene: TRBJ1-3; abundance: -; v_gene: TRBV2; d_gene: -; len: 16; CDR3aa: CASSVYRANGGNTIYF; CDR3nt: TGTGCCAGCAGTGTGTACAGGGCGAACGGTGGAAACACCATATATTTT
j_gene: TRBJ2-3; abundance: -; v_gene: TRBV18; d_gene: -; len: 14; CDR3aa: CASSPPMATDTQYF; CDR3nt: TGTGCCAGCTCACCACCGATGGCCACAGATACGCAGTATTTT
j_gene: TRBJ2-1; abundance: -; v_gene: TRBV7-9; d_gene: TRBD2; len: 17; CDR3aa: CASSPRQTAGAGDEQFF; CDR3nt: TGTGCCAGCAGCCCCCGACAAACAGCGGGAGCGGGGGATGAGCAGTTCTTC
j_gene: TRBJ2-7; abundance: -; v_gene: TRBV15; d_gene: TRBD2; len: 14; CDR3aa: CATSRASGGYEQYF; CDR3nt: TGTGCCACCAGCAGAGCCAGCGGGGGCTACGAGCAGTACTTC
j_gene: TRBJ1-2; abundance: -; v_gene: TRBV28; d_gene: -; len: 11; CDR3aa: CASSFFDGYTF; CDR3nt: TGTGCCAGCAGTTTTTTTGATGGCTACACCTTC
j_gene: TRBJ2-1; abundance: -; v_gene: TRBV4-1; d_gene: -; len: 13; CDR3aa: CASSHHEGMGPFF; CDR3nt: TGCGCCAGCAGCCACCACGAGGGGATGGGGCCGTTCTTC
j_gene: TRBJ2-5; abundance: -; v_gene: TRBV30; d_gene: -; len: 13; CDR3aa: CAWSGSYQETQYF; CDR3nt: TGTGCCTGGAGTGGCTCGTATCAAGAGACCCAGTACTTC
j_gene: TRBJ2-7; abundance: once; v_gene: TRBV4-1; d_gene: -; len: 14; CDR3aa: CASSPPAGPYEQYF; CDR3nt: TGCGCCAGCAGCCCCCCCGCCGGGCCCTACGAGCAGTACTTC
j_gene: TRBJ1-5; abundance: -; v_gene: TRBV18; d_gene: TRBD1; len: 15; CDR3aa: CASSPPGGIGQPQHF; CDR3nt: TGTGCCAGCTCACCCCCAGGGGGCATTGGTCAGCCCCAGCATTTT
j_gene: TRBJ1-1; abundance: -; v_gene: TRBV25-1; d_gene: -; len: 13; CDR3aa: CASSAERGAEAFF; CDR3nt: TGTGCCAGCAGTGCTGAGAGGGGCGCTGAAGCTTTCTTT
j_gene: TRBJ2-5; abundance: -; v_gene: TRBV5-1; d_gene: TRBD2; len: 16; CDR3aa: CASSLGLANDQETQYF; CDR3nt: TGCGCCAGCAGCTTGGGACTAGCCAACGACCAAGAGACCCAGTACTTC
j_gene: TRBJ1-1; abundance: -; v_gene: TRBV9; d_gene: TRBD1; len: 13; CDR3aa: CASSGQGNTEAFF; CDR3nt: TGTGCCAGCAGCGGACAGGGAAACACTGAAGCTTTCTTT
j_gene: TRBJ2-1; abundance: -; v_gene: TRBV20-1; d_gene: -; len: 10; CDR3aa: CSASGAGQFF; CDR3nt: TGCAGTGCGAGCGGAGCGGGGCAGTTCTTC
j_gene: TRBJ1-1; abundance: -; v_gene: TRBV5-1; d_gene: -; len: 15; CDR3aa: CASSLRQALGTEAFF; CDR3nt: TGCGCCAGCAGCTTGCGGCAGGCCCTAGGTACTGAAGCTTTCTTT
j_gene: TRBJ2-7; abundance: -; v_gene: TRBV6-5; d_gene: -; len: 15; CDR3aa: CASGTRAGFSYEQYF; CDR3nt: TGTGCCAGCGGGACACGGGCAGGGTTCTCCTACGAGCAGTACTTC
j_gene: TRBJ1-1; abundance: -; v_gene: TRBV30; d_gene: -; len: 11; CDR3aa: CAWRMNTEAFF; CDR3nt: TGTGCCTGGAGGATGAACACTGAAGCTTTCTTT
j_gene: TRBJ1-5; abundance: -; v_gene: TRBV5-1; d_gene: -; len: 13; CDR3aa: CASSLGRNQPQHF; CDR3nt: TGCGCCAGCAGCCTAGGACGTAATCAGCCCCAGCATTTT
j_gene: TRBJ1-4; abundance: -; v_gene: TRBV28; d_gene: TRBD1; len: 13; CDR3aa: CASSRQGNEKLFF; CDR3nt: TGTGCCAGCAGTAGACAGGGGAATGAAAAACTGTTTTTT
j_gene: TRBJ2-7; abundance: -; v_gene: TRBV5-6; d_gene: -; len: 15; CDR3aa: CASGSPTTGPYEQYF; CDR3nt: TGTGCCAGCGGCTCCCCTACCACGGGGCCCTACGAGCAGTACTTC
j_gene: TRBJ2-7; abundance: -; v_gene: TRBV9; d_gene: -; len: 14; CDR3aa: CASSAQGGSYEQYF; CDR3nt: TGTGCCAGCAGCGCTCAGGGGGGCTCCTACGAGCAGTACTTC
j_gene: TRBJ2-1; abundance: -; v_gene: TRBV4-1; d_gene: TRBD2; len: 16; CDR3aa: CASSQEPSGSWDEQFF; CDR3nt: TGCGCCAGCAGCCAAGAACCTAGCGGGAGCTGGGATGAGCAGTTCTTC
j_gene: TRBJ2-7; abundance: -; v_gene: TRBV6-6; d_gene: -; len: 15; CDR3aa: CASSYFGRNSYEQYF; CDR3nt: TGTGCCAGCAGTTATTTCGGACGGAACTCCTACGAGCAGTACTTC
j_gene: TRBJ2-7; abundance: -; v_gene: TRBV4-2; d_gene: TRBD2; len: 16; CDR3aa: CASSQDITSGGYEQYF; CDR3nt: TGTGCCAGCAGCCAAGATATCACTAGCGGGGGCTACGAGCAGTACTTC
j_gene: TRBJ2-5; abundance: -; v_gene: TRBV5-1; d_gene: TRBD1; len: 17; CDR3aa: CASSLEYGTGPQETQYF; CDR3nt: TGCGCCAGCAGCTTGGAGTACGGGACAGGGCCCCAAGAGACCCAGTACTTC
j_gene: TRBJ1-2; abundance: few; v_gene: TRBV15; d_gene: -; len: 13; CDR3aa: CATSSVSHYGYTF; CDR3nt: TGTGCCACCAGCAGTGTCTCACACTATGGCTACACCTTC
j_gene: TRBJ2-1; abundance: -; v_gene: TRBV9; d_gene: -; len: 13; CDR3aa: CASSSDPAHEQFF; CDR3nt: TGTGCCAGCAGCTCCGACCCAGCTCATGAGCAGTTCTTC
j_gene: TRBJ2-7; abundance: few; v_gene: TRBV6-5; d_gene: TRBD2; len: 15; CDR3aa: CASSFRLAAYYEQYF; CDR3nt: TGTGCCAGCAGCTTCAGACTAGCGGCCTACTACGAGCAGTACTTC
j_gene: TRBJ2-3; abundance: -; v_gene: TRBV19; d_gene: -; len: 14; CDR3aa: CASNEGTRPDTQYF; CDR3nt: TGTGCCAGTAACGAGGGGACGAGGCCAGATACGCAGTATTTT